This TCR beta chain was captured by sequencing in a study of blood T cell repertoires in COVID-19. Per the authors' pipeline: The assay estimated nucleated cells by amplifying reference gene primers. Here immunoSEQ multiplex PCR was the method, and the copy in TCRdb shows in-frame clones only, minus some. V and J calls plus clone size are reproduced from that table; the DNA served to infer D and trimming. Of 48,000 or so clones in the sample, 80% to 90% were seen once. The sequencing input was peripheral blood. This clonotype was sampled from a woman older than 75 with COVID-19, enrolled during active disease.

The CDR3 loop is CASRNRGLGTLQETQYF. CDR3 nucleotides: TGCGCCAGCAGAAACAGGGGCCTGGGAACATTACAAGAGACCCAGTACTTC. The V and J genes are TRBV5-1 and TRBJ2-5, with 7 bases identical to TRBD1. CDR3 length: 17 amino acids. CDR1 SGHRS and CDR2 YFSETQ come from the germline V gene. V gave up 5 bases and J gave up 2 bases; unmatched junction bases: 15. Supplemented by reference TRBV5-1 and TRBJ2-5, the full variable domain reads KAGVTQTPRYLIKTRGQQVTLSCSPISGHRSVSWYQQTPGQGLQFLFEYFSETQRNKGNFPGRFSGRQFSNSRSEMNVSTLELGDSALYLCASRNRGLGTLQETQYFGPGTRLLVL.